Sequencing of this T cell receptor beta chain was carried out in a study of CD8 T cells in ankylosing spondylitis. This clonotype was seen a few times. No antigen is known for it. Study-wide findings and caveats: About 8 highly homologous variants made up a TCR beta motif, and this motif appeared characteristic of ankylosing spondylitis blood. Some of these motif variants have turned up before, in reports on reactive arthritis synovial fluid and blood. CD8+ by phenotype, disease-linked clones were relatively rare in peripheral blood.

TCRdb reprocessed the 5' RACE reads with MiXCR, giving one entry per CDR3 protein. The sample has some 30,000 distinct CDR3 sequences; 13% to 15% are singletons. Trimming took 2 bases from V and 5 from J, leaving 11 bases between them. Germline lookup yields CDR1 SEHNR and CDR2 FQNEAQ (reference sequence). The CDR3 sequence is 14 residues long. Input material: blood. The rearrangement links TRBV7-9 to TRBJ2-3; either TRBD1 or TRBD2 may fit D (5 bases each). The sequence was collected from a male donor with ankylosing spondylitis or in good health (not recorded which). The CDR3 DNA is TGTGCCAGCAGCTTATCCGGGGACCTAGATACGCAGTATTTT. As protein: CASSLSGDLDTQYF.